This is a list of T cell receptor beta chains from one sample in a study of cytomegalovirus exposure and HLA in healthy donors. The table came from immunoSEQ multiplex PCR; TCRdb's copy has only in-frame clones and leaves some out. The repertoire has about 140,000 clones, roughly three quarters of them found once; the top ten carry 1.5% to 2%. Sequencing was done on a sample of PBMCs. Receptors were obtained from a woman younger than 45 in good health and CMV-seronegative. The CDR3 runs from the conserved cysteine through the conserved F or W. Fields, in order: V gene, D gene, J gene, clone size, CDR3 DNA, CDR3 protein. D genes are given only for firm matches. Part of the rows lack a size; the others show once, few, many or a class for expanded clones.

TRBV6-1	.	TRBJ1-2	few	TGTGCCAGCAGTGAACCTGCTAGGACTTATGGCTACACCTTC	CASSEPARTYGYTF
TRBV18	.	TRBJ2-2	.	TGTGCCAGCTCACCACAGCCAAACACCGGGGAGCTGTTTTTT	CASSPQPNTGELFF
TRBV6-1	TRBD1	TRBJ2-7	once	TGTGCCAGCAGTCCTGGGGACAGCTACGGGGAGCAGTACTTC	CASSPGDSYGEQYF
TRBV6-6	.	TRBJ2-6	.	TGTGCCAGCACCTCAGGGGCGGATGGGGCCAACGTCCTGACTTTC	CASTSGADGANVLTF
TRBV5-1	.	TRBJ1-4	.	TGCGCCAGCAGCTTGGGACGGGGTAATGAAAAACTGTTTTTT	CASSLGRGNEKLFF
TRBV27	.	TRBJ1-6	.	TGTGCCAGCAGTATACAGGGTGGCGGTTCACCCCTCCACTTT	CASSIQGGGSPLHF
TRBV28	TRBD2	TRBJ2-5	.	TGTGCCAGCAGTTTTACCCGCGGGGGGGCGGAGGAGACCCAGTACTTC	CASSFTRGGAEETQYF
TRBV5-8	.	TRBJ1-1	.	TGTGCCAGCAGCACCGGACAGTCCCCGAACACTGAAGCTTTCTTT	CASSTGQSPNTEAFF
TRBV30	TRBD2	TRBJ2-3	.	TGTGCCTGGAGCGCGCTAGCGGGGAGTACAGATACGCAGTATTTT	CAWSALAGSTDTQYF
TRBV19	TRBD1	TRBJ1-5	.	TGTGCCAGTAGTACTACAGGGGGCGCGCGGCAGCCCCAGCATTTT	CASSTTGGARQPQHF
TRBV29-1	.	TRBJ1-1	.	TGCAGCGTAGCAGGAAAGAACACTGAAGCTTTCTTT	CSVAGKNTEAFF
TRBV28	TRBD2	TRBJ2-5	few	TGTGCCAGCAGTGGGTTAGCGGGAGGGCAGTCGGAGACCCAGTACTTC	CASSGLAGGQSETQYF
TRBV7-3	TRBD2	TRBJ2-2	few	TGTGCCAGCAGCTTAGGGCGGGGGGGCCGAACCGGGGAGCTGTTTTTT	CASSLGRGGRTGELFF
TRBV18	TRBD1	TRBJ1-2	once	TGTGCCAGCTCACCAACTGGGACAGGGGGAAACTATGGCTACACCTTC	CASSPTGTGGNYGYTF
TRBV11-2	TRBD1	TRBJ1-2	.	TGTGCCAGCAGCTCTAGGACAGGGATCTATGGCTACACCTTC	CASSSRTGIYGYTF
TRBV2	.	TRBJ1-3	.	TGTGCCAGCAGCTTAGGGGGACCCAGCTCTGGAAACACCATATATTTT	CASSLGGPSSGNTIYF
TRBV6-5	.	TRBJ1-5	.	TGTGCCAGCAGTTACTTCAGCAGCGGACAGCCCCAGCATTTT	CASSYFSSGQPQHF
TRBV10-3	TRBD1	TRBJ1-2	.	TGTGCCATCAAGAATGGGACAGGGGTCTGGTATGGCTACACCTTC	CAIKNGTGVWYGYTF
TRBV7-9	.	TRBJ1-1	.	TGTGCCAGCAGCTTAGAAGAGACAAACACTGAAGCTTTCTTT	CASSLEETNTEAFF
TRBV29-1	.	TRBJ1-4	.	TGCAGCGGCTTGACAGGATACGGGGAAAAACTGTTTTTT	CSGLTGYGEKLFF
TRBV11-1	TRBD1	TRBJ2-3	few	TGTGCCAGCAGTGAGGGGACAGGCCCTTCTCCAACGCAGTATTTT	CASSEGTGPSPTQYF
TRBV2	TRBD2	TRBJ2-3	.	TGTGCCAGCAGTGCAAGAACTAGCGGGAGCAGTGGGGATACGCAGTATTTT	CASSARTSGSSGDTQYF
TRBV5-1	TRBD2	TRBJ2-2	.	TGCGCCAGCAGCCCGCGGGGGTACACCGGGGAGCTGTTTTTT	CASSPRGYTGELFF
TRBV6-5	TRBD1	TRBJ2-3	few	TGTGCCAGCAGTCATAGGGGGCTTGGCACAGATACGCAGTATTTT	CASSHRGLGTDTQYF
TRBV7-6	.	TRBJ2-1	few	TGTGCCAGCACCCTTAGCCCAGCCAATGAGCAGTTCTTC	CASTLSPANEQFF
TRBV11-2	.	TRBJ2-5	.	TGTGCCAGCAGCTCACGAGGGTTTCTTGAGGAGACCCAGTACTTC	CASSSRGFLEETQYF
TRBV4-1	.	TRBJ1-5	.	TGCGCCAGCAGCCAAGACAGGGCGGATCAGCCCCAGCATTTT	CASSQDRADQPQHF
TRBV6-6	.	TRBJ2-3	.	TGTGCCAGCAGTGACCCGCCCAGGGATACGCAGTATTTT	CASSDPPRDTQYF
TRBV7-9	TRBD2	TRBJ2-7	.	TGTGCCAGCAGCCAAGATGAAGGGACTAGCTCCGAGCAGTACTTC	CASSQDEGTSSEQYF
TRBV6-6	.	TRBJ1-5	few	TGTGCCAGCAGTTACTCACACATACAGCCCCAGCATTTT	CASSYSHIQPQHF
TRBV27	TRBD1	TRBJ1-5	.	TGTGCCAGCAGTTTTTCAGGGGGACCCCAGCATTTT	CASSFSGGPQHF
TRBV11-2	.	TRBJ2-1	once	TGTGCCAGCAGCGACCCCGGGAGCTACAATGAGCAGTTCTTC	CASSDPGSYNEQFF
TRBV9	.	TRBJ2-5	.	TGTGCCAGCAGCGTAGGGTCGGGACAAGAGACCCAGTACTTC	CASSVGSGQETQYF